The sequence of this T cell receptor (beta chain) was determined in a study of blood T cell repertoires in COVID-19. Background on the study: Samples came from the United States, Italy and Spain, spanning acute and convalescent COVID-19. The cDNA or gDNA used as material had been derived from T cells, B-cell-depleted T cells, or PBMCs.

In the authors' workflow: Counts of nucleated cells, estimated from reference gene primer amplification, were obtained. Libraries were prepared by immunoSEQ multiplex PCR; TCRdb keeps only in-frame clonotypes and omits some of them. That table supplies the V and J calls and clone size; D and trimming were determined from the DNA. The data contain roughly 200,000 clones, approximately 85% of them singletons. Unmatched junction bases numbered 10, after V lost 1 base and J lost 5 bases. The CDR3 contains 16 residues. Germline V CDR1 and CDR2: LNHDA, SQIVND (reference sequence). This TCR derives from a man aged 60-69 years with acute or convalescent COVID-19. The sample taken for sequencing was peripheral blood. The rearrangement links TRBV19 to TRBJ1-2, with 7 bases aligning to TRBD1. DNA for the CDR3: TGTGCCAGTAGTATAGGCCTGGACAGGCGATTTTATGGCTACACCTTC. Amino acids: CASSIGLDRRFYGYTF.